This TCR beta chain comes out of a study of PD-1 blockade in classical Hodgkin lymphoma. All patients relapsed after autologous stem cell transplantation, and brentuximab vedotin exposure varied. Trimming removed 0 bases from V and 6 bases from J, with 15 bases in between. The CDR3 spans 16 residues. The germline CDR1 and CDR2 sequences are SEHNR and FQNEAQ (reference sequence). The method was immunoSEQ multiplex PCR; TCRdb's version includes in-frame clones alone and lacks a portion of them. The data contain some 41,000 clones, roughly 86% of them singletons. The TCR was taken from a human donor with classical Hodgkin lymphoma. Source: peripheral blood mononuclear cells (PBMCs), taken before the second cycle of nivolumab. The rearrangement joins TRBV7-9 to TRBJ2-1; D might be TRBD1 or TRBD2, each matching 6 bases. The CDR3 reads CASSLAGGRGSNEQFF. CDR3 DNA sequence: TGTGCCAGCAGCTTAGCCGGGGGCAGGGGCAGCAATGAGCAGTTCTTC.